The subject of this entry is one T cell receptor (beta chain). Its antigen is unknown. The V segment lost 10 bases and the J segment 7 bases; nucleotides outside the gene matches: 10. Germline V gene sequence: CDR1 LNHDA, CDR2 SQIVND (reference sequence). The CDR3 has 14 amino acids. Profiling relied on immunoSEQ multiplex PCR, and the TCRdb table lists in-frame clones only, not all of them. This sample carries 120,000 or so clones, around nine tenths of them seen once, and the ten largest clones take approximately 3%. The sample originates from a study of T cell responses to AZD1222 COVID-19 vaccine. Findings and limits, study-wide: Repertoire sampling was restricted to post-peak T cell response timepoints. Increased Spike-specific TCR breadth and depth were observed after two AZD1222 doses. Donors were mostly white British, more females; clonal diversity possibly underestimated. Nearly half of unique spike-specific TCRs reportedly avoided B.1.351 and B.1.1.7 mutated regions.

This chain connects TRBV19 to TRBJ2-2; 9 nucleotides line up with TRBD1. Sequenced here: peripheral blood, sampled on day 0 of AZD1222 vaccination. This clonotype originated in an adult in good health. CDR3 DNA: TGTGCCATAAAGGGGACAGGGACTCACGGGGAGCTGTTTTTT. Residues: CAIKGTGTHGELFF.